The TCR beta chain under discussion was sequenced for a study of T cells after yellow fever vaccination. Production of TCR cDNA was by 5'RACE template switching, which also added a universal primer site and UMIs. TCRdb independently ran MiXCR on the 5' RACE reads; one entry per CDR3 protein. Of 450,000 to 650,000 distinct CDR3 sequences in the sample, 13% were seen once. This clonotype was recorded a few times. The V and J ends lost 0 bases and 8 bases, in that order; junction bases with no gene match: 8. The V gene's germline CDR1 is LGHNA and CDR2 YNFKEQ. The CDR3 length is 16 residues. Sequenced material: PBMCs, taken on the day of the yellow fever booster vaccination. This receptor was obtained from a man under 40 who received the YFV17D yellow fever vaccine. The V gene is TRBV4-2, the J gene TRBJ2-1; TRBD2 matches at 9 bases. The CDR3 region is CASSQEGGRAEDEQFF. In DNA form, the CDR3 reads TGTGCCAGCAGCCAAGAGGGCGGGAGGGCCGAGGATGAGCAGTTCTTC.